The clone carrying this T cell receptor (beta chain) was recorded a few times. Its antigen is not identified. The CDR3 runs to 13 residues. Germline loops: CDR1 DFQATT, CDR2 SNEGSKA (reference sequence). TCRdb redid the calling of the 5' RACE reads with MiXCR, one entry per CDR3 protein. The profile shows about 660,000 distinct CDR3 sequences, around 8.6% of them singletons. This record comes from a study of identical twins. Findings of the study overall: Partly confounded zero-insertion analyses could result from invariant MAIT and iNKT cells. Alpha sequences out of frame and shared by twins had excess low generation probability.

Healthy Caucasians provided all donations. These records were also assigned to another study, of yellow fever vaccine responses in identical twins.

The chain recombines TRBV20-1 with TRBJ2-7; possibly TRBD1 for D (6 bases). The sequence came from a woman under 30 in good health. The specimen was PBMCs. In DNA form, the CDR3 reads TGCAACGTAGCCGGGACAACCTCCTACGAGCAGTACTTC. It codes for CNVAGTTSYEQYF.